These 15 T cell receptor beta chains were sequenced from one sample in a study of T cells expressing NK-cell markers (dated by TCRdb to between 2020 and 2021). Libraries were prepared through 5' RACE. Reads for this sample came from an Illumina HiSeq 2000. Following TCRdb reprocessing, every CDR3 protein sequence forms one entry, and DNA is not provided. The sample has about 190,000 distinct CDR3 sequences on record. The top ten constitute around 21% of the sample. Sequencing used blood T cells: a sorted CD56 or NKG2C T cell subset, CD4+ or CD8+ T cells, or bulk PBMC T cells (not recorded which). These receptors all come from a man aged 18 to 69 in good health.

The chain links TRBV19 to TRBJ2-3; TCRdb reports TRBD1, a call that lacks DNA to check it against. This CDR3 contains 13 residues. Germline CDR1 LNHDA, CDR2 SQIVND (reference sequence). The CDR3 loop is CASSDRVRDTQYF. Combining the CDR3 with reference TRBV19 and TRBJ2-3 gives the whole variable domain DGGITQSPKYLFRKEGQNVTLSCEQNLNHDAMYWYRQDPGQGLRLIYYSQIVNDFQKGDIAEGYSVSREKKESFPLTVTSAQKNPTAFYLCASSDRVRDTQYFGPGTRLTVL.

The chain links TRBV6-1 to TRBJ2-3; TCRdb lists TRBD2, though no DNA is available to test this call. Germline lookup yields CDR1 MNHNS and CDR2 SASEGT. This CDR3 region has 14 residues. The CDR3 loop reads CASTVTSGPDTQYF.

The rearrangement links TRBV4-2 to TRBJ2-2; the D call of TRBD1 rests on TCRdb alone, since no DNA is present to check it. This CDR3 contains 14 residues. Germline values: CDR1 LGHNA, CDR2 YNFKEQ. CDR3 residues: CASSPGHYTGELFF.

V is TRBV7-9 and J is TRBJ1-4; the D call of TRBD1 rests on TCRdb alone, since no DNA is present to check it. Germline lookup yields CDR1 SEHNR and CDR2 FQNEAQ (reference sequence). The CDR3 is made up of 15 amino acids. CDR3 loop: CASSSAGTLGEKLFF.

The chain uses TRBV27 and TRBJ2-7; the TRBD1 assignment by TCRdb is unverifiable without DNA. Per germline, CDR1 MNHEY and CDR2 SMNVEV (reference sequence). The CDR3 is made up of 16 amino acids. The CDR3 is CASSLGTGSQSYEQYF.

V and J are TRBV12-3 or TRBV12-4 and TRBJ2-7. CDR3 size: 13 residues. CDR3 in amino acids: CASSLVQANEQYF.

CDR3 loop: CASIQRVRTDTQYF. This sequence joins TRBV5-6 and TRBJ2-3; no DNA is available, so the TRBD2 call from TCRdb remains unchecked. Germline loops: CDR1 SGHDT, CDR2 YYEEEE. The CDR3 is made up of 14 amino acids.

This chain uses TRBV14 with TRBJ2-3; TCRdb indicates TRBD1, and absent DNA this call remains unverified. This CDR3 is 13 amino acids long. Germline-derived CDR1 and CDR2 are SGHDN and FVKESK. The CDR3: CASSPRARNTQYF.

The rearrangement links TRBV7-2 to TRBJ2-2; the D call from TCRdb, TRBD1, cannot be confirmed without DNA. The CDR3 is 17 residues long. The germline CDR1 and CDR2 sequences are SGHTA and FQGNSA. The CDR3 loop reads CASSFTKGQENTGELFF.

This chain joins TRBV3-1 and TRBJ1-6. Germline CDR1 is LGHDT and CDR2 is YNNKEL (reference sequence). The CDR3 runs to 15 residues. The CDR3 sequence: CASSQDASLGSPLHF.

The chain is built from TRBV2 and TRBJ2-2; the D call of TRBD2 rests on TCRdb alone, since no DNA is present to check it. The CDR3 contains 17 residues. The V gene's germline CDR1 is SNHLY and CDR2 FYNNEI. CDR3 sequence: CASNLLAGGPGTGELFF.

The chain combines TRBV7-8 with TRBJ2-3; the D gene TCRdb calls, TRBD1, cannot be checked with no DNA. The germline V gene encodes CDR1 SGHVS and CDR2 FQNEAQ. CDR3 length: 18 residues. The CDR3 loop reads CASSLWTGGRGITDTQYF.

The chain employs TRBV5-1 and TRBJ2-7; there is no DNA to check the TCRdb D call of TRBD1. The CDR3 consists of 13 residues. Germline CDR1 reads SGHRS; CDR2 reads YFSETQ. CDR3 amino acids: CASSLRQTYEQYF.

The chain joins TRBV11-1 to TRBJ2-7; the D call from TCRdb, TRBD2, cannot be confirmed without DNA. This CDR3 has 14 amino acids. Per germline, CDR1 SGHAT and CDR2 FQDESV (reference sequence). The CDR3 loop is CASSPRRGFDEQYF.

V usage is TRBV4-1 and J usage is TRBJ2-2; lacking DNA, the TRBD2 call made by TCRdb goes unchecked. Germline CDR1 is MGHRA and CDR2 is YSYEKL. This CDR3 contains 18 residues. The CDR3 spells CASSLLLAGGPNTGELFF.